These 19 T cell receptor beta chains came from one sample sequenced in a study of blood T cell repertoires in COVID-19. The assay was immunoSEQ multiplex PCR, and TCRdb's table has in-frame clones only and misses some. The sample lists some 150,000 clones, more than 65% occurring once. Specimen: peripheral blood. The receptors here all came from a woman between 45 and 65 years old in a cohort sampled during active or convalescent COVID-19.

The V gene is TRBV6-6, the J gene TRBJ2-6, with D perhaps matching TRBD2 (5 bases). The V and J ends lost 0 bases and 2 bases respectively, with 8 bases between them. The length of the CDR3 is 16 residues. Germline CDR1 and CDR2: MNHNY and SVGAGI (reference sequence). The CDR3 DNA follows: TGTGCCAGCAGTTACTCGAGGGTCACTGGGGCCAACGTCCTGACTTTC. Translating gives CASSYSRVTGANVLTF.

Turning to this clone: This sample includes further DNA sequences coding for the same CDR3. The CDR3 reads CASSVGTSGGLNEQFF. In nucleotides, the CDR3 is TGTGCCAGCAGCGTAGGGACTAGCGGGGGGCTTAATGAGCAGTTCTTC. The chain couples TRBV9 to TRBJ2-1, with 14 positions matching TRBD2. Germline CDR1 SGDLS, CDR2 YYNGEE. CDR3 length: 16 residues. Trimming took 0 bases from V and 7 from J; bases not matched to a gene: 3. The complete variable domain, with remaining parts taken from reference TRBV9 and TRBJ2-1, reads DSGVTQTPKHLITATGQRVTLRCSPRSGDLSVYWYQQSLDQGLQFLIQYYNGEERAKGNILERFSAQQFPDLHSELNLSSLELGDSALYFCASSVGTSGGLNEQFFGPGTRLTVL.

The V call is TRBV12-3 or TRBV12-4, the J call TRBJ1-1, with TRBD1 as a possible D gene (6 bases). Between the trimmed V and J ends, which lost 2 bases and 13 bases, there was a span of 14 bases. The CDR3 sequence is 12 residues long. The CDR3 region is CASSLWSQQGFF. CDR3 nucleotides: TGTGCCAGCAGTTTATGGAGTCAACAGGGTTTCTTT.

The chain carries TRBV3-1 (or the pseudogene TRBV3-2) and TRBJ2-2; 9 positions agree with TRBD1. This CDR3 comprises 14 residues. Unmatched junction bases numbered 3, after V lost 8 bases and J lost 2 bases. From germline, CDR1 is LGHDT and CDR2 YNNKEL (reference sequence). CDR3 residues: CASRDRVNTGELFF. The CDR3 bases are TGTGCCAGCCGGGACAGGGTTAACACCGGGGAGCTGTTTTTT.

The chain uses TRBV27 and TRBJ2-7; 11 bases match TRBD1. CDR3 length: 14 amino acids. V was clipped by 5 bases and J by 3 bases; unmatched bases: 3. CDR1 is MNHEY and CDR2 is SMNVEV in the germline V gene (reference sequence). The CDR3 region is CASSPGTGGYEQYF. The CDR3 DNA follows: TGTGCCAGCAGTCCCGGGACAGGGGGCTACGAGCAGTACTTC.

This rearrangement joins TRBV7-9 to TRBJ2-1, with 8 bases lining up with TRBD1. Trimming at V came to 7 bases and at J to 0 bases, leaving 2 bases not matched to a gene. The CDR3 is made up of 14 amino acids. Germline assignment: CDR1 SEHNR and CDR2 FQNEAQ (reference sequence). The CDR3 DNA follows: TGTGCCAGCAACGGACAGGGCTCCTACAATGAGCAGTTCTTC. It specifies CASNGQGSYNEQFF.

V usage is TRBV4-1 and J usage is TRBJ1-3; possible D gene TRBD1, 6 bases. V shed 6 bases and J shed 1 base, with 19 bases lying between them. The CDR3 loop spans 17 amino acids. Germline values: CDR1 MGHRA, CDR2 YSYEKL. CDR3 loop: CASRNLGRTASGNTIYF. DNA of the CDR3: TGCGCCAGCAGAAATCTCGGTCGGACAGCGTCTGGAAACACCATATATTTT.

The J gene is TRBJ1-5, the V gene TRBV2; possible D gene TRBD1, 5 bases. This CDR3 has 13 amino acids. V lost 4 bases and J lost 6, with 10 bases in between. Germline CDR1 SNHLY, CDR2 FYNNEI. The CDR3 spells CASSVGGGQPQHF. As DNA, the CDR3 is TGTGCCAGCAGTGTCGGGGGAGGTCAGCCCCAGCATTTT.

This clone showed up just once. V gene TRBV11-2 combines with J gene TRBJ1-3; tentative D call: TRBD1 (5 bases). V was cut by 5 bases and J by 0 bases, with 14 bases left in between. CDR3 size: 16 residues. The germline V gene encodes CDR1 SGHAT and CDR2 FQNNGV. The CDR3 coding sequence is TGTGCCAGCAGCCCCAACCAGGGATCCTCTGGAAACACCATATATTTT. Residues: CASSPNQGSSGNTIYF.

CDR3 nucleotides: TGTGCCTGGAGACTGTGGGGCTCTATGGACACCGGGGAGCTGTTTTTT. It specifies CAWRLWGSMDTGELFF. The chain recombines TRBV30 with TRBJ2-2; D may be TRBD1 (5 bases). This CDR3 has 16 amino acids. Per the germline V gene, CDR1 is GTSNPN and CDR2 is SVGIG (reference sequence). The ends were cut back, 3 bases at V and 3 bases at J, with 17 bases in the middle. The entire variable domain, with the rest obtained from reference TRBV30 and TRBJ2-2, is as follows: SQTIHQWPATLVQPVGSPLSLECTVEGTSNPNLYWYRQAAGRGLQLLFYSVGIGQISSEVPQNLSASRPQDRQFILSSKKLLLSDSGFYLCAWRLWGSMDTGELFFGEGSRLTVL.

This clone was seen once. The rearrangement links TRBV29-1 to TRBJ2-3, with 10 nucleotides matching TRBD2. The CDR3 runs to 15 residues. Per the germline V gene, CDR1 is SQVTM and CDR2 is ANQGSEA. With 8 bases clipped from V and 0 bases from J, the junction kept 8 bases outside the gene matches. The CDR3 region is CSCTGTSVSTDTQYF. The CDR3 DNA reads TGCAGCTGCACCGGGACTAGCGTTAGCACAGATACGCAGTATTTT.

The chain has TRBV11-2 and TRBJ1-3; 8 positions agree with TRBD1. The CDR3 sequence is 19 residues long. Germline loops: CDR1 SGHAT, CDR2 FQNNGV. V dropped 2 bases and J dropped 0; count of bases not matched to a gene: 12. The CDR3 DNA reads TGTGCCAGCAGCTTACGGATAGTCGGGACAGGCACCTCTGGAAACACCATATATTTT. Protein product: CASSLRIVGTGTSGNTIYF.

This clone was seen a handful of times. V gene TRBV3-1 (or the pseudogene TRBV3-2) combines with J gene TRBJ2-5; 9 bases align to TRBD1. With V trimmed by 5 bases and J by 5 bases, 12 bases remained unmatched. There are 16 residues in the CDR3. Per the germline V gene, CDR1 is LGHDT and CDR2 is YNNKEL (reference sequence). CDR3 bases: TGTGCCAGCAGCGCCCACCCGGGACAGGGTCGGGAGACCCAGTACTTC. Translated: CASSAHPGQGRETQYF.

The V call is TRBV4-2, the J call TRBJ2-2, with no clear D. The germline V gene encodes CDR1 LGHNA and CDR2 YNFKEQ. This CDR3 is built from 14 residues. Trimming removed 3 bases at V and 0 bases at J, with 5 bases between. CDR3 nucleotide sequence: TGTGCCAGCAGCCAGGGCTCGAACACCGGGGAGCTGTTTTTT. Encoded protein: CASSQGSNTGELFF.

The V call is TRBV6-5, the J call TRBJ2-3; 9 bases map to TRBD2. This CDR3 contains 15 residues. From germline, CDR1 is MNHEY and CDR2 SVGAGI. The ends lost 6 bases at V and 5 bases at J; junction bases unmatched: 9. The CDR3 bases are TGTGCCAGCAGGAACCCGGGACTAGCAATAGATACGCAGTATTTT. It yields the protein CASRNPGLAIDTQYF.

V is TRBV7-8 and J is TRBJ2-7, with 7 bases fitting TRBD2. This CDR3 comprises 14 residues. Trimming at V came to 5 bases and at J to 0 bases, leaving 4 bases not matched to a gene. CDR1 and CDR2 from the germline V gene are SGHVS and FQNEAQ. This CDR3 is CASSTREGSYEQYF. In DNA form, the CDR3 reads TGTGCCAGCAGCACAAGGGAGGGCTCCTACGAGCAGTACTTC.

Turning to this clone: Distinct nucleotide sequences in the sample also encode this CDR3. The V gene is TRBV3-1 (or the pseudogene TRBV3-2), the J gene TRBJ2-7, with a tentative D call TRBD2 (5 bases). Trimming removed 0 bases at V and 7 bases at J, with 10 bases between. Germline lookup yields CDR1 LGHDT and CDR2 YNNKEL (reference sequence). CDR3 length: 13 residues. CDR3 protein: CASSQEGSGEQYF. CDR3 in DNA: TGTGCCAGCAGCCAAGAGGGGTCGGGAGAGCAGTACTTC.

The rearrangement joins TRBV27 to TRBJ1-6, with TRBD1 matching over 7 bases. The germline CDR1 and CDR2 sequences are MNHEY and SMNVEV (reference sequence). The CDR3 is made up of 16 amino acids. V lost 7 bases, J lost 0 bases, and 6 bases stayed unmatched. In DNA, the CDR3 is TGTGCCAGCATGGACAGGAGGAGCTCCTATAATTCACCCCTCCACTTT. It is translated as CASMDRRSSYNSPLHF.

This clone was seen only once. J is TRBJ2-6 and V is TRBV7-2; the match to TRBD1 covers 10 bases. Germline-derived CDR1 and CDR2 are SGHTA and FQGNSA. With V trimmed by 5 bases and J by 2 bases, 6 bases remained unmatched. The CDR3 contains 17 residues. The CDR3 DNA sequence: TGTGCCAGCAGCGCGACAGGGGGCCTGACTGGGGCCAACGTCCTGACTTTC. Residues: CASSATGGLTGANVLTF. The complete variable domain, with remaining parts taken from reference TRBV7-2 and TRBJ2-6, reads GAGVSQSPSNKVTEKGKDVELRCDPISGHTALYWYRQSLGQGLEFLIYFQGNSAPDKSGLPSDRFSAERTGGSVSTLTIQRTQQEDSAVYLCASSATGGLTGANVLTFGAGSRLTVL.